The 30 T cell receptor beta chains reported below all come from one sample, sequenced in a study of CD8 T cells in Susac syndrome. An amount of RNA that ranged from 0.5 to 1 ug was reverse transcribed with random hexamers. TCRdb re-analysed the immunoSEQ multiplex PCR reads in MiXCR, keeping a single row per CDR3 protein. Here the sample spans 330,000 or so distinct CDR3 sequences, 70% to 90% being singletons. Sequencing used CD8+ T cells from PBMCs. The receptors stem from a human donor with multiple sclerosis.

This chain links TRBV13 with TRBJ2-3; D ambiguous. Germline V gene data show CDR1 as PRHDT and CDR2 as FYEKMQ (reference sequence). CDR3 size: 14 residues. The V end lost 0 bases, the J end lost 2 bases, and 6 bases lay between the germline ends. CDR3: CASSLGLNTDTQYF. DNA of the CDR3: TGTGCCAGCAGCTTAGGCCTAAACACAGATACGCAGTATTTT.

The chain has TRBV4-3 and TRBJ2-4, with TRBD2 identical over 7 bases. Trimming cost V 1 base and J 5 bases; bases outside gene matches: 8. CDR3 length: 16 residues. Germline values: CDR1 LGHNA, CDR2 YSLEER. CDR3 sequence reads: CASSQGTAGAENIQYF. CDR3 sequence (DNA): TGCGCCAGCAGCCAAGGGACTGCGGGAGCGGAAAACATTCAGTACTTC.

The chain joins TRBV5-1 to TRBJ2-7, with a weak D call TRBD2 (5 bases). The CDR3 totals 14 residues. Trimming left V 2 bases short and J 0 bases short, with 9 bases between. Germline V gene data show CDR1 as SGHRS and CDR2 as YFSETQ. Here the CDR3 reads CASSLLRDSYEQYF. The CDR3, as DNA: TGCGCCAGCAGCTTATTACGGGACTCCTACGAGCAGTACTTC.

CDR3 in amino acids: CSAPVQETQYF. CDR3 DNA: TGCAGTGCTCCGGTACAAGAGACCCAGTACTTC. The chain combines TRBV20-1 with TRBJ2-5; D is unresolved. The CDR3 length is 11 residues. The germline gives CDR1 DFQATT, CDR2 SNEGSKA (reference sequence). V lost 5 bases, J lost 2 bases, and 6 bases lay in between.

The chain carries TRBV9 and TRBJ2-7; 7 nucleotides match TRBD2. Germline trimming cut 4 bases from V and 3 bases from J; bases unmatched to any gene: 10. There are 15 residues in the CDR3. The V gene's germline CDR1 is SGDLS and CDR2 YYNGEE. In nucleotides, the CDR3 is TGTGCCAGCAGCCCGGGGGGAGCGATTAACTACGAGCAGTACTTC. This gives the protein CASSPGGAINYEQYF.

The rearrangement links TRBV13 to TRBJ2-2; D is ambiguous. The germline gives CDR1 PRHDT, CDR2 FYEKMQ (reference sequence). With 3 bases removed from V and 5 bases from J, the gap between germline ends came to 4 bases. This CDR3 has 12 amino acids. Here the CDR3 DNA reads TGTGCCAGCAGCTTTCAAACCGGGGAGCTGTTTTTT. Amino acid sequence: CASSFQTGELFF.

The CDR3 DNA follows: TGTGCCAGCAGTTTATCGTTCGGGGGTACCGGGGAGCTGTTTTTT. Its protein product is CASSLSFGGTGELFF. The genes are TRBV27 and TRBJ2-2; D may be TRBD2 (6 bases). V was trimmed by 0 bases and J by 5 bases, leaving 10 bases between them. CDR1 is MNHEY and CDR2 is SMNVEV in the germline V gene (reference sequence). This CDR3 has 15 amino acids.

The chain employs TRBV6-5 and TRBJ2-3, with TRBD2 matching over 8 bases. The CDR3 runs to 15 residues. V gave up 6 bases and J gave up 4 bases; unmatched junction bases: 9. Germline V gene lookup returns CDR1 MNHEY and CDR2 SVGAGI. In DNA form, the CDR3 reads TGTGCCAGCAGCCACGGACTAGCTGGGTCAGATACGCAGTATTTT. It translates to CASSHGLAGSDTQYF.

V and J are TRBV19 and TRBJ2-7, with 9 bases matching TRBD1. This CDR3 region has 14 residues. With 6 bases clipped from V and 5 bases from J, the junction kept 8 bases outside the gene matches. The V gene's germline CDR1 is LNHDA and CDR2 SQIVND (reference sequence). The CDR3 bases are TGTGCCAGTAGGCCACAGGGGGCGTTCCACGAGCAGTACTTC. Translating it yields CASRPQGAFHEQYF.

The chain couples TRBV4-1 to TRBJ2-3; D is undetermined. V gave up 0 bases and J gave up 6 bases, with 7 bases separating them. The V gene's germline CDR1 is MGHRA and CDR2 YSYEKL. The CDR3 is 13 residues long. The CDR3 loop reads CASSQEVQDTQYF. The CDR3 DNA reads TGCGCCAGCAGCCAAGAAGTACAGGATACGCAGTATTTT.

The chain has TRBV18 and TRBJ2-6; 8 bases fit TRBD1. Germline V gives CDR1 KGHSH, CDR2 LQKENI. The CDR3 is made up of 18 amino acids. V lost 4 bases and J lost 0; bases outside the gene matches: 8. The CDR3 region is CASSLRTGSDSGANVLTF. As DNA, the CDR3 is TGTGCCAGCTCACTTAGGACAGGGAGTGACTCTGGGGCCAACGTCCTGACTTTC.

For the CDR3, the DNA is TGTGCCAGCAGTTTGGCAGATAATCAGCCCCAGCATTTT. It encodes CASSLADNQPQHF. The chain couples TRBV6-2 or TRBV6-3 to TRBJ1-5, with D unclear. This CDR3 is 13 amino acids long. The V end was cut by 4 bases, the J end by 4 bases, with 8 bases between. Germline V CDR1 and CDR2: MNHEY, SVGEGT.

V and J are TRBV2 and TRBJ1-4; D is perhaps TRBD1 (6 bases). Trimming left V 10 bases short and J 4 bases short, with 28 bases between. The CDR3 is made up of 18 amino acids. In germline, CDR1 is SNHLY, CDR2 FYNNEI. The CDR3 is CATKTGLDSGPFNEKLFF. The CDR3 coding sequence is TGTGCCACAAAGACAGGCCTCGACTCGGGACCCTTTAATGAAAAACTGTTTTTT.

The rearrangement links TRBV19 to TRBJ2-1; 7 positions agree with TRBD1. The ends lost 5 bases at V and 6 bases at J; junction bases unmatched: 4. The CDR3 spans 13 residues. Germline values: CDR1 LNHDA, CDR2 SQIVND (reference sequence). The CDR3 DNA follows: TGTGCCAGTAGTCCCGGGACAGTCAATGAGCAGTTCTTC. Translation: CASSPGTVNEQFF.

This chain links TRBV28 with TRBJ2-2, with 8 bases aligning to TRBD1. J was trimmed by 6 bases and V by 5 bases; bases with no gene match: 5. The CDR3 is 14 residues long. CDR1 and CDR2 (germline): MDHEN, SYDVKM. The chain's CDR3 is CASSGMTGAGELFF. CDR3 DNA sequence: TGTGCCAGCAGTGGCATGACAGGGGCCGGGGAGCTGTTTTTT.

This rearrangement joins TRBV4-2 to TRBJ2-3; tentatively, D is TRBD2 (5 bases). CDR3 length: 15 residues. Per germline, CDR1 LGHNA and CDR2 YNFKEQ. With 4 bases removed from V and 3 bases from J, the gap between germline ends came to 14 bases. In DNA, the CDR3 is TGTGCCAGCAGCCGTACCATCGGGAAAACAGATACGCAGTATTTT. It translates to CASSRTIGKTDTQYF.

The chain joins TRBV9 to TRBJ1-1, with D perhaps TRBD1 (5 bases). Germline lookup yields CDR1 SGDLS and CDR2 YYNGEE. This CDR3 spans 12 amino acids. Trimming cost V 2 bases and J 8 bases, with 10 bases left between them. CDR3 sequence reads: CASSVGGAEAFF. CDR3 sequence (DNA): TGTGCCAGCAGCGTCGGGGGAGCCGAAGCTTTCTTT.

The chain carries TRBV27 and TRBJ2-1, with 9 bases identical to TRBD1. Germline-derived CDR1 and CDR2 are MNHEY and SMNVEV (reference sequence). Unmatched junction bases numbered 3, after V lost 4 bases and J lost 2 bases. CDR3 length: 15 amino acids. Here the CDR3 DNA reads TGTGCCAGCAGTTCTGGGACAGGGCCCTACAATGAGCAGTTCTTC. Translated: CASSSGTGPYNEQFF.

J is TRBJ2-1 and V is TRBV20-1; D gene uncertain. Germline assignment: CDR1 DFQATT and CDR2 SNEGSKA (reference sequence). The CDR3 is 16 amino acids. Trimming shortened V by 1 base and J by 0 bases, and 13 bases separated the two germline ends. CDR3 sequence (DNA): TGCAGTGCTAGAGGACTTGGCCCTTACTCCTACAATGAGCAGTTCTTC. As protein: CSARGLGPYSYNEQFF.

The CDR3 protein is CASSPNSGRAYNEQFF. DNA for the CDR3: TGTGCCAGCAGCCCCAATAGCGGGAGGGCCTACAATGAGCAGTTCTTC. The chain has TRBV7-3 and TRBJ2-1, with 11 nucleotides matching TRBD2. Germline-derived CDR1 and CDR2 are SGHTA and FQGTGA. The CDR3 is 16 residues long. After removal of 5 bases from V and 2 bases from J, the junction contained 5 bases not matched to a gene.

V usage is TRBV10-3 and J usage is TRBJ1-1, with D maybe TRBD1 (5 bases). The V end lost 10 bases, the J end lost 3 bases, and 15 bases lay between the germline ends. In germline, CDR1 is ENHRY, CDR2 SYGVKD. This CDR3 is built from 13 residues. The CDR3, as DNA: TGTGCCACCGCACCAGGGCTTGACACTGAAGCTTTCTTT. Protein sequence: CATAPGLDTEAFF.

V and J are TRBV20-1 and TRBJ1-1, with D possibly being TRBD1 (5 bases). Looked up from germline, CDR1 is DFQATT and CDR2 is SNEGSKA (reference sequence). The CDR3 spans 13 residues. V dropped 0 bases and J dropped 1 base, with 6 bases sitting between them. The DNA for the CDR3 is TGCAGTGCTAGAGATGGGGGGAACACTGAAGCTTTCTTT. Encoded protein: CSARDGGNTEAFF.

Of note for this clonotype: Its ends do not fully match the called genes, so a read error is possible. The chain is built from TRBV13 and TRBJ1-1; 9 positions agree with TRBD1. The CDR3 is 12 residues long. Germline V lookup: CDR1 PRHDT, CDR2 FYEKMQ (reference sequence). CDR3 nucleotide sequence: TGTGCCAGCAGCTTAGGGACAGGGGGTACGATCTTT. This sequence encodes CASSLGTGGTIF.

The chain has TRBV7-9 and TRBJ2-1; unclear D gene. Per the germline V gene, CDR1 is SEHNR and CDR2 is FQNEAQ (reference sequence). The CDR3 contains 17 residues. Deletions cut 5 bases from V and 0 bases from J, with 17 bases between. CDR3 bases: TGTGCCAGCAGCCGCCGTGGTACTAATAGCTCCTACAATGAGCAGTTCTTC. It encodes CASSRRGTNSSYNEQFF. Drawing the rest from reference TRBV7-9 and TRBJ2-1, the complete variable domain is DTGVSQNPRHKITKRGQNVTFRCDPISEHNRLYWYRQTLGQGPEFLTYFQNEAQLEKSRLLSDRFSAERPKGSFSTLEIQRTEQGDSAMYLCASSRRGTNSSYNEQFFGPGTRLTVL.

The V call is TRBV7-6, the J call TRBJ1-5; 7 bases match TRBD1. The length of the CDR3 is 14 residues. V dropped 3 bases and J dropped 4; count of bases not matched to a gene: 3. Looked up from germline, CDR1 is SGHVS and CDR2 is FNYEAQ. CDR3 sequence: CASSLGQINQPQHF. CDR3 nucleotide sequence: TGTGCCAGCAGCTTGGGACAGATTAATCAGCCCCAGCATTTT. Full variable domain (outside the CDR3, taken from reference TRBV7-6 and TRBJ1-5): GAGVSQSPRYKVTKRGQDVALRCDPISGHVSLYWYRQALGQGPEFLTYFNYEAQQDKSGLPNDRFSAERPEGSISTLTIQRTEQRDSAMYRCASSLGQINQPQHFGDGTRLSIL.

The chain joins TRBV7-9 to TRBJ1-2; tentatively, D is TRBD1 (5 bases). Germline assignment: CDR1 SEHNR and CDR2 FQNEAQ (reference sequence). Between the trimmed V and J ends, which lost 5 bases and 9 bases, there was a span of 13 bases. The length of the CDR3 is 12 residues. CDR3 protein: CASSGGSGSYTF. The CDR3 coding sequence is TGTGCCAGCAGCGGGGGGTCTGGGAGCTACACCTTC.

The chain combines TRBV4-3 with TRBJ2-1; 11 bases are a match to TRBD2. The CDR3 totals 17 residues. Germline V gene data show CDR1 as LGHNA and CDR2 as YSLEER. The V and J ends lost 0 bases and 5 bases, in that order; junction bases with no gene match: 6. The DNA of the CDR3 is TGCGCCAGCAGCCAAGAGGTAGCGGGGGGGCGAAACAATGAGCAGTTCTTC. This codes for CASSQEVAGGRNNEQFF.

This rearrangement joins TRBV6-2 or TRBV6-3 to TRBJ2-7, with D perhaps being TRBD1 or TRBD2 (5 bases each). With 5 bases removed from V and 4 bases from J, the gap between germline ends came to 12 bases. The CDR3 covers 13 residues. CDR1 is MNHEY and CDR2 is SVGEGT in the germline V gene. CDR3 in amino acids: CASSRGSRYEQYF. CDR3 DNA: TGTGCCAGCAGTCGGGGCAGTAGGTACGAGCAGTACTTC.

V gene TRBV28 combines with J gene TRBJ2-5, with 12 bases fitting TRBD2. The germline CDR1 and CDR2 sequences are MDHEN and SYDVKM. CDR3 size: 12 residues. CDR3 coding DNA: TGTGGCACTAGCGGGAGGAAAGAGACCCAGTACTTC. It encodes CGTSGRKETQYF. The complete variable domain, with remaining parts taken from reference TRBV28 and TRBJ2-5, reads DVKVTQSSRYLVKRTGEKVFLECVQDMDHENMFWYRQDPGLGLRLIYFSYDVKMKEKGDIPEGYSVSREKKERFSLILESASTNQTSMYLCGTSGRKETQYFGPGTRLLVL.

The chain uses TRBV29-1 and TRBJ2-7; D is ambiguous. Germline V gene sequence: CDR1 SQVTM, CDR2 ANQGSEA. The CDR3 has 14 residues. V was shortened by 1 base and J by 3 bases, with 13 bases between the two germline ends. CDR3 nucleotides: TGCAGCGTTGAAGGTGGGATTTCCGGCTACGAGCAGTACTTC. Protein product: CSVEGGISGYEQYF.